These 8 T cell receptor beta chains share one sample of origin, sequenced in a study of technical replicates of blood from four donors. Some clones are missing from TCRdb's copy, which holds only in-frame ones; the method was immunoSEQ multiplex PCR. Seen here are more than 90,000 clones, around 95% observed once, and the top ten hold roughly 0.33%. The sample taken for sequencing was T cells isolated from PBMCs. The source is a human donor in good health.

This clone showed up many times. The genes are TRBV4-3 and TRBJ1-2; D is undetermined. The V gene lost 3 bases and the J gene lost 3 bases, with 8 bases spanning the gap. Germline V lookup: CDR1 LGHNA, CDR2 YSLEER. The CDR3 loop spans 13 amino acids. This CDR3 reads CASSHRLDYGYTF. The CDR3 region has the DNA TGCGCCAGCAGCCATCGACTGGACTATGGCTACACCTTC.

V is TRBV27 and J is TRBJ2-2; 8 nucleotides line up with TRBD2. V was pared by 5 bases and J by 0 bases, with 2 bases of the junction left unmatched. This CDR3 spans 15 amino acids. Germline V lookup: CDR1 MNHEY, CDR2 SMNVEV (reference sequence). The CDR3 protein is CASSQLAANTGELFF. Written as DNA, the CDR3 is TGTGCCAGCAGTCAACTAGCGGCGAACACCGGGGAGCTGTTTTTT.

This chain joins TRBV5-1 and TRBJ2-1; TRBD2 agrees at 10 bases. Germline loops: CDR1 SGHRS, CDR2 YFSETQ. With 4 bases clipped from V and 7 bases from J, the junction kept 11 bases outside the gene matches. The CDR3 has 16 residues. The CDR3 spells CASSLAGVFSLNEQFF. CDR3 bases: TGCGCCAGCAGCCTAGCGGGAGTCTTCTCTCTAAATGAGCAGTTCTTC.

This chain uses TRBV19 with TRBJ1-1; a weak D match, TRBD1 (6 bases). This CDR3 comprises 13 residues. The germline V gene has CDR1 LNHDA and CDR2 SQIVND (reference sequence). V lost 4 bases to trimming and J lost 1 base, with 7 bases between them. The CDR3 sequence is CASSTGQNTEAFF. The DNA of the CDR3 is TGTGCCAGTAGTACGGGACAGAACACTGAAGCTTTCTTT.

The chain carries TRBV6-5 and TRBJ2-3; no reliable D call. This CDR3 comprises 11 residues. Germline-derived CDR1 and CDR2 are MNHEY and SVGAGI. V lost 2 bases and J lost 10, with 7 bases in between. CDR3 residues: CASSYAQAQYF. For the CDR3, the DNA is TGTGCCAGCAGTTACGCCCAGGCGCAGTATTTT.

The rearrangement joins TRBV10-3 to TRBJ2-5, with D perhaps TRBD2 (6 bases). The J call may be mistaken, given a closer DNA end match to TRBJ2-7. CDR1 is ENHRY and CDR2 is SYGVKD in the germline V gene. The CDR3 length is 14 residues. CDR3 sequence reads: CAITSGSNSYEQYF. CDR3 nucleotide sequence: TGTGCCATCACTTCCGGGAGCAACTCCTACGAGCAGTACTTC.

The chain couples TRBV7-9 to TRBJ1-2; D unclear. Germline loops: CDR1 SEHNR, CDR2 FQNEAQ (reference sequence). The CDR3 sequence is 12 residues long. The V gene lost 1 base and the J gene lost 4 bases, with 4 bases spanning the gap. CDR3 sequence: CASSLDTYGYTF. DNA for the CDR3: TGTGCCAGCAGCTTAGACACCTATGGCTACACCTTC.

The chain's CDR3 is CAISLGLAGLNTGELFF. The CDR3 DNA is TGTGCCATCAGTTTGGGACTAGCGGGCCTGAACACCGGGGAGCTGTTTTTT. The chain employs TRBV10-3 and TRBJ2-2, with 12 bases identical to TRBD2. The CDR3 runs 17 residues. Germline CDR1 and CDR2: ENHRY and SYGVKD. Trimming removed 5 bases from V and 1 base from J; junction bases left unmatched: 5.